A single sample is the source of the 22 T cell receptor beta chains below, sequenced in a study of T cells in tuberculosis. Libraries were prepared by immunoSEQ multiplex PCR; TCRdb keeps only in-frame clonotypes and omits some of them. This sample yields around 26,000 clones, of which about 92% are seen a single time; 17% belongs to the top ten. Sequenced sample: PBMCs. The receptors were sampled from a donor aged 10 to 29 with latent tuberculosis or without tuberculosis infection. Some clones in this sample may be carry-over from other donors' samples.

The chain uses TRBV7-2 and TRBJ1-2; a weak D match, TRBD1 (5 bases). Per the germline V gene, CDR1 is SGHTA and CDR2 is FQGNSA. The ends were cut back, 2 bases at V and 5 bases at J, with 15 bases in the middle. This CDR3 is built from 15 residues. The CDR3 region is CASSLSPDGGYGYTF. CDR3 in DNA: TGTGCCAGCAGCTTATCGCCGGATGGGGGGTATGGCTACACCTTC.

With regard to this clone: One end of the junction varies from germline; a read error may be responsible. This chain connects TRBV4-2 to TRBJ2-1; TRBD2 aligns across 10 bases. The CDR3 has 14 amino acids. Germline values: CDR1 LGHNA, CDR2 YNFKEQ. The CDR3 nucleotides read TGTGCCAGCGGCCAGCGGGGGGGGTACAATGAGCAGTTCTTC. Amino acids: CASGQRGGYNEQFF.

The gene calls are TRBV7-9 and TRBJ2-7; TRBD2 aligns across 8 bases. V gave up 5 bases and J gave up 1 base; unmatched junction bases: 10. This CDR3 comprises 16 residues. Germline V gene sequence: CDR1 SEHNR, CDR2 FQNEAQ (reference sequence). CDR3 sequence reads: CASSLRTSLLSYEQYF. In DNA, the CDR3 is TGTGCCAGCAGCCTTAGGACTAGCCTATTGTCCTACGAGCAGTACTTC.

This chain uses TRBV6-5 with TRBJ2-7; weak D call: TRBD1 (6 bases). V lost 2 bases to trimming and J lost 3 bases, with 11 bases between them. The CDR3 totals 14 residues. CDR1 MNHEY and CDR2 SVGAGI come from the germline V gene. CDR3 sequence: CASSYLAGVYEQYF. DNA of the CDR3: TGTGCCAGCAGTTACCTCGCAGGGGTCTACGAGCAGTACTTC.

This sequence joins TRBV27 and TRBJ1-4; D may be TRBD1 (5 bases). CDR3 length: 11 amino acids. The germline gives CDR1 MNHEY, CDR2 SMNVEV (reference sequence). Deletions cut 3 bases from V and 11 bases from J, with 7 bases between. As DNA, the CDR3 is TGTGCCAGCAGTTTCGGGGGGAAACTGTTTTTT. It encodes CASSFGGKLFF.

This clone showed up just once. V and J are TRBV28 and TRBJ1-1; TRBD1 matches 7 bases. The CDR3 loop spans 15 amino acids. V shed 3 bases, J shed 0 bases, and the junction held 4 bases outside the gene matches. Germline V gene data show CDR1 as MDHEN and CDR2 as SYDVKM. CDR3 region: CASSLVGTVNTEAFF. The DNA of the CDR3 is TGTGCCAGCAGTTTGGTCGGGACAGTGAACACTGAAGCTTTCTTT.

The chain recombines TRBV19 with TRBJ2-1, with TRBD2 matching over 12 bases. Germline values: CDR1 LNHDA, CDR2 SQIVND (reference sequence). This CDR3 is built from 15 residues. Trimming cost V 5 bases and J 7 bases; bases outside gene matches: 6. Here the CDR3 DNA reads TGTGCCAGTAGTTCGGCTAGCGGGAGGGGGAATGAGCAGTTCTTC. This gives the protein CASSSASGRGNEQFF.

The J gene is TRBJ1-1, the V gene TRBV20-1; no definite D call. Germline V CDR1 and CDR2: DFQATT, SNEGSKA (reference sequence). Trimming removed 2 bases from V and 11 bases from J, with 12 bases in between. The CDR3 is made up of 11 amino acids. CDR3: CSARSPDSAFF. CDR3 coding DNA: TGCAGTGCTAGATCCCCGGACTCGGCTTTCTTT.

This chain links TRBV5-6 with TRBJ2-3; perhaps TRBD1 as D (5 bases). V was trimmed by 2 bases and J by 0 bases, leaving 19 bases between them. Germline CDR1 and CDR2: SGHDT and YYEEEE. The CDR3 spans 18 residues. CDR3 amino acids: CASSFLVVSWTSTDTQYF. The DNA for the CDR3 is TGTGCCAGCAGCTTTCTCGTAGTTAGTTGGACAAGCACAGATACGCAGTATTTT.

V and J are TRBV18 and TRBJ1-2; possible D gene TRBD1, 5 bases. This CDR3 region has 12 residues. Germline lookup yields CDR1 KGHSH and CDR2 LQKENI. V lost 3 bases, J lost 6 bases, and 8 bases lay in between. In DNA form, the CDR3 reads TGTGCCAGCTCACCCGGAGGGGATGGCTACACCTTC. Protein product: CASSPGGDGYTF.

This clone was seen once. This chain uses TRBV10-3 with TRBJ2-7; no firm D call. V was clipped by 1 base and J by 1 base, with 5 bases between them. The CDR3 extends over 13 amino acids. Germline V gene data show CDR1 as ENHRY and CDR2 as SYGVKD. The CDR3 DNA reads TGTGCCATCAGTGAGTACAGTTCCTACGAGCAGTACTTC. This codes for CAISEYSSYEQYF.

The chain employs TRBV11-2 and TRBJ1-2, with D possibly matching TRBD1 (6 bases). The CDR3 sequence is 15 residues long. CDR1 SGHAT and CDR2 FQNNGV come from the germline V gene. V dropped 4 bases and J dropped 3 bases, with 15 bases sitting between them. In DNA, the CDR3 is TGTGCCAGCAGCTCCCTCAGAACAGGGCACTATGGCTACACCTTC. It encodes CASSSLRTGHYGYTF. Filled out from reference TRBV11-2 and TRBJ1-2, the complete variable domain reads EAGVAQSPRYKIIEKRQSVAFWCNPISGHATLYWYQQILGQGPKLLIQFQNNGVVDDSQLPKDRFSAERLKGVDSTLKIQPAKLEDSAVYLCASSSLRTGHYGYTFGSGTRLTVV.

The gene calls are TRBV19 and TRBJ2-2; 9 bases agree with TRBD1. This CDR3 is 15 amino acids long. In germline, CDR1 is LNHDA, CDR2 SQIVND (reference sequence). Trimming at V came to 10 bases and at J to 4 bases, leaving 10 bases not matched to a gene. This CDR3 reads CATNRDRATTGELFF. Written as DNA, the CDR3 is TGTGCCACTAACCGGGACAGGGCAACCACCGGGGAGCTGTTTTTT.

This clone was counted once. The J gene is TRBJ2-5, the V gene TRBV27, with 11 positions matching TRBD1. With V trimmed by 5 bases and J by 7 bases, 12 bases remained unmatched. Germline CDR1 MNHEY, CDR2 SMNVEV (reference sequence). The length of the CDR3 is 16 residues. The CDR3 nucleotides are TGTGCCAGCAGTCCCCGGACAGGGGGCGTCCACGGGACCCAGTACTTC. It is translated as CASSPRTGGVHGTQYF.

As DNA, the CDR3 is TGTGCCAGCAGTCTGACTAGCGGGGGGTTGGGCGAGCAGTACTTC. Its protein is CASSLTSGGLGEQYF. The gene calls are TRBV6-5 and TRBJ2-7, with 13 bases lining up with TRBD2. From germline, CDR1 is MNHEY and CDR2 SVGAGI. After removal of 5 bases from V and 6 bases from J, the junction contained 7 bases not matched to a gene. CDR3 length: 15 residues.

This sequence joins TRBV10-1 and TRBJ2-7; D might be TRBD1 (6 bases). CDR3 length: 13 residues. The V gene lost 6 bases and the J gene lost 3 bases, with 12 bases spanning the gap. Germline V gene sequence: CDR1 WNHNN, CDR2 SYGVQD (reference sequence). The DNA of the CDR3 is TGCGCCAGCAGCGAAACAGGGTACTACGAGCAGTACTTC. Amino acid sequence: CASSETGYYEQYF.

This chain links TRBV15 with TRBJ2-1, with D hard to call. The CDR3 has 15 residues. V shed 5 bases and J shed 0 bases, with 11 bases lying between them. Germline values: CDR1 LNHNV, CDR2 YYDKDF (reference sequence). CDR3 nucleotide sequence: TGTGCCACCAGCCGCGTTGGTATCTCCTACAATGAGCAGTTCTTC. Its translation is CATSRVGISYNEQFF.

This sequence joins TRBV18 and TRBJ1-6; D is uncertain. CDR1 KGHSH and CDR2 LQKENI come from the germline V gene. The V end lost 6 bases, the J end lost 8 bases, and 14 bases lay between the germline ends. The CDR3 extends over 14 amino acids. The CDR3 DNA reads as TGTGCCAGCTCGTCTGGAGGTTTTGATTCACCCCTCCACTTT. This codes for CASSSGGFDSPLHF.

DNA for the CDR3: TGTGCCTGGAGTGTATGGGGGCACGAGCAGTACTTC. Its translation: CAWSVWGHEQYF. The V and J genes are TRBV30 and TRBJ2-7; the D gene is possibly TRBD1 (6 bases). The germline V gene encodes CDR1 GTSNPN and CDR2 SVGIG (reference sequence). Trimming removed 0 bases at V and 5 bases at J, with 8 bases between. The CDR3 spans 12 residues. The variable domain in full, completed from reference TRBV30 and TRBJ2-7, reads SQTIHQWPATLVQPVGSPLSLECTVEGTSNPNLYWYRQAAGRGLQLLFYSVGIGQISSEVPQNLSASRPQDRQFILSSKKLLLSDSGFYLCAWSVWGHEQYFGPGTRLTVT.

The V call is TRBV18, the J call TRBJ2-3; D remains ambiguous. V lost 0 bases and J 7 bases, leaving 11 bases between the germline ends. The CDR3 runs to 14 residues. Germline loops: CDR1 KGHSH, CDR2 LQKENI. CDR3 sequence reads: CASSPPSLRNTQYF. Written as DNA, the CDR3 is TGTGCCAGCTCACCACCCTCTCTCAGGAATACGCAGTATTTT.

The V and J genes are TRBV7-8 and TRBJ2-1; 11 bases match TRBD2. This CDR3 has 16 amino acids. After removal of 5 bases from V and 7 bases from J, the junction contained 10 bases not matched to a gene. From germline, CDR1 is SGHVS and CDR2 FQNEAQ. The CDR3 loop is CASSQIAGGLRNEQFF. The DNA for the CDR3 is TGTGCCAGCAGCCAAATAGCGGGAGGGCTTAGGAATGAGCAGTTCTTC.

V and J are TRBV11-1 and TRBJ2-2, with D possibly matching TRBD2 (6 bases). Trimming shortened V by 3 bases and J by 7 bases, and 15 bases separated the two germline ends. This CDR3 is built from 15 residues. The germline CDR1 and CDR2 sequences are SGHAT and FQDESV (reference sequence). The DNA for the CDR3 is TGTGCCAGCAGCTTTGAAATGGGGGGTGTCGGGGAGCTGTTTTTT. Protein sequence: CASSFEMGGVGELFF.